The 13 T cell receptor beta chains below were found in one sample sequenced in a study of early T cells in non-severe SARS-CoV-2 infection (dated by TCRdb to the early 2020s). Library preparation was by 5' RACE. Data came from a NextSeq 500. TCRdb cleaned the public reads at Q25 with fastp, built clones with MiXCR and kept in-frame beta chains. All rows with the same CDR3 protein become a single entry with the most common DNA and genes. The table for this sample lists roughly 56,000 distinct CDR3 sequences; over 12% of them were counted only once. The ten largest clonotypes hold roughly 3.9% of the sample. The specimen was whole blood, collected at baseline. These receptors all stem from an adult who was a healthcare worker with PCR-confirmed SARS-CoV-2 infection or an uninfected control (not recorded which).

At least ten counts were recorded for this clonotype. The genes are TRBV5-1 and TRBJ2-3; 7 bases agree with TRBD2. The CDR3 is 17 residues long. Germline CDR1 and CDR2: SGHRS and YFSETQ. The V and J ends lost 0 bases and 0 bases, in that order; junction bases with no gene match: 7. CDR3 bases: TGCGCCAGCAGCTTGGCCTCGGGAGGCACTAGCACAGATACGCAGTATTTT. Amino acids: CASSLASGGTSTDTQYF.

This clonotype has a handful of counts. The rearrangement links TRBV7-9 to TRBJ2-1; 7 bases match TRBD2. CDR1 is SEHNR and CDR2 is FQNEAQ in the germline V gene (reference sequence). V was pared by 1 base and J by 3 bases, with 3 bases of the junction left unmatched. The CDR3 sequence is 15 residues long. CDR3: CASSLGLAFYNEQFF. In DNA, the CDR3 is TGTGCCAGCAGCTTAGGACTAGCTTTCTACAATGAGCAGTTCTTC.

The table lists this clonotype with a few counts. The chain recombines TRBV7-9 with TRBJ1-1, with unresolved D. V lost 2 bases, J lost 3 bases, and 7 bases lay in between. CDR3 length: 13 residues. Germline assignment: CDR1 SEHNR and CDR2 FQNEAQ (reference sequence). CDR3 amino acids: CASSLFLDTEAFF. As DNA, the CDR3 is TGTGCCAGCAGCTTATTTCTGGACACTGAAGCTTTCTTT.

The rearrangement links TRBV5-1 to TRBJ2-1, with D unclear. The CDR3 sequence is 12 residues long. Germline values: CDR1 SGHRS, CDR2 YFSETQ. Trimming shortened V by 0 bases and J by 7 bases, and 5 bases separated the two germline ends. In DNA, the CDR3 is TGCGCCAGCAGCTTGGCCGGGAATGAGCAGTTCTTC. This gives the protein CASSLAGNEQFF.

This rearrangement joins TRBV7-6 to TRBJ2-1; D perhaps matches TRBD2 (6 bases). The CDR3 is 16 residues long. Trimming removed 5 bases at V and 4 bases at J, with 18 bases between. Germline V gene data show CDR1 as SGHVS and CDR2 as FNYEAQ. As DNA, the CDR3 is TGTGCCAGCAGCCCCGTCGGAGGGCCCTTGTACAATGAGCAGTTCTTC. This encodes CASSPVGGPLYNEQFF.

This chain joins TRBV18 and TRBJ2-3; a weak D match, TRBD1 (5 bases). Trimming left V 5 bases short and J 5 bases short, with 8 bases between. CDR1 and CDR2 from the germline V gene are KGHSH and LQKENI. This CDR3 is built from 12 residues. As DNA, the CDR3 is TGTGCCAGCTCAACAGACAGAGATACGCAGTATTTT. Amino acid sequence: CASSTDRDTQYF.

The chain uses TRBV18 and TRBJ2-3; 10 nucleotides align to TRBD1. This CDR3 is built from 16 residues. The germline V gene has CDR1 KGHSH and CDR2 LQKENI. With V trimmed by 5 bases and J by 2 bases, 7 bases remained unmatched. Here the CDR3 DNA reads TGTGCCAGCTCAAGAACCGACAGGGGGCCCACAGATACGCAGTATTTT. This codes for CASSRTDRGPTDTQYF.

V and J are TRBV2 and TRBJ2-5; tentative D call: TRBD2 (6 bases). Germline V lookup: CDR1 SNHLY, CDR2 FYNNEI. V was cut by 2 bases and J by 5 bases, with 9 bases left in between. CDR3 length: 13 amino acids. The CDR3 nucleotides are TGTGCCAGCAGTGAAAATCGGGGGGAGACCCAGTACTTC. Translation: CASSENRGETQYF.

The genes are TRBV5-1 and TRBJ1-1; TRBD1 matches 7 bases. The CDR3 length is 13 residues. CDR1 SGHRS and CDR2 YFSETQ come from the germline V gene. With V trimmed by 4 bases and J by 4 bases, 4 bases remained unmatched. The CDR3 is CASSPQGSTEAFF. CDR3 coding DNA: TGCGCCAGCAGCCCACAGGGGAGCACTGAAGCTTTCTTT.

Points on this clonotype: With a much larger clone just one base away, this may be a read error. The rearrangement joins TRBV7-7 to TRBJ2-3; maybe TRBD2 (6 bases). Germline-derived CDR1 and CDR2 are SSHAT and FNYEAQ (reference sequence). Trimming stripped 5 bases from V and 12 bases from J, with 15 bases between. The CDR3 contains 12 residues. CDR3: CASSPTAGPQYF. DNA of the CDR3: TGTGCCAGCAGCCCGACAGCGGGCCCACAGTATTTT.

At least ten counts were recorded for this clonotype. The J gene is TRBJ1-6, the V gene TRBV18; D gene ambiguous. The germline V and J ends were trimmed by 3 bases and 3 bases, with 3 bases remaining between them. The CDR3 is made up of 13 amino acids. Germline CDR1 KGHSH, CDR2 LQKENI. CDR3 sequence: CASSPDYNSPLHF. CDR3 DNA: TGTGCCAGCTCACCTGACTATAATTCACCCCTCCACTTT.

This rearrangement joins TRBV6-6 to TRBJ1-3; weak D call: TRBD1 (5 bases). The CDR3 runs to 15 residues. In germline, CDR1 is MNHNY, CDR2 SVGAGI (reference sequence). V was shortened by 8 bases and J by 4 bases, with 18 bases between the two germline ends. The CDR3 protein is CASRDRGFAGNTIYF. The CDR3 region has the DNA TGTGCCAGCCGAGATAGGGGTTTTGCCGGAAACACCATATATTTT.

There are many counts of this clonotype. The chain is built from TRBV7-8 and TRBJ2-1, with D perhaps TRBD1 (5 bases). V lost 1 base to trimming and J lost 6 bases, with 19 bases between them. This CDR3 contains 17 residues. CDR1 is SGHVS, CDR2 FQNEAQ, per germline. CDR3 sequence: CASSLVSWTYRVNEQFF. The CDR3, as DNA: TGTGCCAGCAGCTTAGTTTCTTGGACATATCGGGTCAATGAGCAGTTCTTC.